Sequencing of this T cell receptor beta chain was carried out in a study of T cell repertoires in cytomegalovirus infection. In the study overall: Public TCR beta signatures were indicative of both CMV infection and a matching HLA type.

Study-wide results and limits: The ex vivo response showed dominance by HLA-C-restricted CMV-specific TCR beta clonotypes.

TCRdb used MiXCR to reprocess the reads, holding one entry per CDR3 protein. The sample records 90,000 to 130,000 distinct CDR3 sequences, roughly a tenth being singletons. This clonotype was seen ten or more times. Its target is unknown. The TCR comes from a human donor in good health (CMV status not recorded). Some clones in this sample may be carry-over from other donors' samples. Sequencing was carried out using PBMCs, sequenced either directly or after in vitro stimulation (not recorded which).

CDR3 nucleotide sequence: TGTGCCAGCAGTTACTTTCCGACTAGCGGGAGGCACAATGAGCAGTTCTTC. Translated: CASSYFPTSGRHNEQFF. V and J are TRBV27 and TRBJ2-1, with 13 bases that match TRBD2. In germline, CDR1 is MNHEY, CDR2 SMNVEV (reference sequence). The junction had 8 bases not matched to a gene; V was cut back by 4 bases and J by 5 bases. CDR3 length equals 17 residues.